These 17 T cell receptor beta chains share one sample of origin, sequenced in a study of cytomegalovirus exposure and HLA in healthy donors. The primer mix had 60 Vbeta and 13 Jbeta primers. The repertoire was sequenced with immunoSEQ multiplex PCR; TCRdb's copy has only in-frame clones and lacks some. The sample records about 260,000 clones, under 80% being singletons. The sample comprised PBMCs. The receptor set was obtained from a female donor in good health and CMV-seronegative.

This chain links TRBV18 with TRBJ2-1, with D hard to call. CDR3 length: 13 residues. CDR1 is KGHSH, CDR2 LQKENI, per germline. V shed 3 bases and J shed 5 bases, with 8 bases lying between them. This CDR3 is CASSPGQDNEQFF. The CDR3 DNA reads TGTGCCAGCTCACCGGGCCAGGACAATGAGCAGTTCTTC.

The rearrangement uses TRBV28 and TRBJ2-1, with TRBD2 matching 8 bases. The CDR3 is 14 amino acids. The V segment lost 6 bases and the J segment 2 bases; nucleotides outside the gene matches: 3. Germline CDR1 MDHEN, CDR2 SYDVKM. This CDR3 reads CASSPGLAYNEQFF. The DNA for the CDR3 is TGTGCCAGCAGCCCGGGACTAGCCTACAATGAGCAGTTCTTC. Filled out from reference TRBV28 and TRBJ2-1, the complete variable domain reads DVKVTQSSRYLVKRTGEKVFLECVQDMDHENMFWYRQDPGLGLRLIYFSYDVKMKEKGDIPEGYSVSREKKERFSLILESASTNQTSMYLCASSPGLAYNEQFFGPGTRLTVL.

About this clone: Other DNA sequences in this specimen translate into the identical CDR3. The chain couples TRBV7-2 to TRBJ2-1; 7 bases are a match to TRBD2. The trim removed 7 bases at V and 3 bases at J, leaving 12 bases unmatched. Germline-derived CDR1 and CDR2 are SGHTA and FQGNSA. This CDR3 spans 16 amino acids. CDR3 DNA sequence: TGTGCCAGCACCTATAGACACTCGGGAGGCTACAATGAGCAGTTCTTC. Its protein product is CASTYRHSGGYNEQFF.

The V gene is TRBV11-3, the J gene TRBJ2-1, with D hard to call. This CDR3 has 13 amino acids. Germline CDR1 and CDR2: SGHNT and YENEEA. V was trimmed by 0 bases and J by 6 bases, leaving 6 bases between them. CDR3 amino acids: CASSLDPVNEQFF. The CDR3 nucleotides are TGTGCCAGCAGCTTAGATCCGGTCAATGAGCAGTTCTTC.

V and J are TRBV7-9 and TRBJ2-1, with 9 bases lining up with TRBD2. From germline, CDR1 is SEHNR and CDR2 FQNEAQ (reference sequence). The CDR3 contains 16 residues. The junction had 9 bases not matched to a gene; V was cut back by 1 base and J by 8 bases. CDR3 protein: CASSLEGTSRVDEQFF. CDR3 DNA sequence: TGTGCCAGCAGCTTAGAAGGGACTAGCCGGGTCGATGAGCAGTTCTTC. Together with reference TRBV7-9 and TRBJ2-1, the CDR3 gives the full variable domain: DTGVSQNPRHKITKRGQNVTFRCDPISEHNRLYWYRQTLGQGPEFLTYFQNEAQLEKSRLLSDRFSAERPKGSFSTLEIQRTEQGDSAMYLCASSLEGTSRVDEQFFGPGTRLTVL.

V usage is TRBV5-1 and J usage is TRBJ2-7; tentative D call: TRBD2 (5 bases). CDR3 length: 17 amino acids. V was cut by 0 bases and J by 4 bases, with 20 bases left in between. Germline V gene lookup returns CDR1 SGHRS and CDR2 YFSETQ. CDR3 amino acids: CASSLAPIGSGDYEQYF. The CDR3 nucleotides read TGCGCCAGCAGCTTGGCCCCTATAGGCAGCGGAGATTACGAGCAGTACTTC.

The chain has TRBV29-1 and TRBJ1-4, with D possibly being TRBD1 (6 bases). There are 16 residues in the CDR3. Germline-derived CDR1 and CDR2 are SQVTM and ANQGSEA. Trimming cost V 7 bases and J 2 bases, with 20 bases left between them. CDR3 amino acids: CSASITGPHTNEKLFF. The CDR3 bases are TGCAGCGCCTCCATCACAGGGCCTCATACTAATGAAAAACTGTTTTTT.

The chain employs TRBV19 and TRBJ2-1; D gene unclear. Germline V gives CDR1 LNHDA, CDR2 SQIVND (reference sequence). Trimming removed 5 bases from V and 1 base from J, with 9 bases in between. The CDR3 is made up of 14 amino acids. The CDR3 reads CASSWRASYNEQFF. The CDR3 nucleotides read TGTGCCAGTAGTTGGAGAGCGTCCTACAATGAGCAGTTCTTC.

The chain is built from TRBV15 and TRBJ1-1; 8 bases are a match to TRBD1. Trimming cost V 1 base and J 1 base; bases outside gene matches: 5. The CDR3 has 16 residues. Germline lookup yields CDR1 LNHNV and CDR2 YYDKDF (reference sequence). CDR3 sequence reads: CATSRGGQGWNTEAFF. The CDR3 nucleotides are TGTGCCACCAGCAGAGGAGGACAGGGATGGAACACTGAAGCTTTCTTT.

This chain uses TRBV6-6 with TRBJ2-2; D perhaps matches TRBD1 (5 bases). Trimming stripped 2 bases from V and 5 bases from J, with 12 bases between. Per germline, CDR1 MNHNY and CDR2 SVGAGI (reference sequence). The CDR3 is 15 amino acids. This CDR3 reads CASSYARVGTGELFF. DNA for the CDR3: TGTGCCAGCAGTTACGCCAGGGTCGGGACCGGGGAGCTGTTTTTT.

The chain is built from TRBV6-6 and TRBJ2-5; D is ambiguous. With 0 bases removed from V and 1 base from J, the gap between germline ends came to 9 bases. The germline V gene has CDR1 MNHNY and CDR2 SVGAGI (reference sequence). CDR3 length: 15 amino acids. DNA of the CDR3: TGTGCCAGCAGTTACTCTCTGACTCTCCAAGAGACCCAGTACTTC. Translating it yields CASSYSLTLQETQYF.

This rearrangement joins TRBV7-9 to TRBJ2-1; the D is unclear. Deletions cut 3 bases from V and 1 base from J, with 19 bases between. The germline V gene encodes CDR1 SEHNR and CDR2 FQNEAQ (reference sequence). CDR3 length equals 18 residues. Here the CDR3 DNA reads TGTGCCAGCAGCTTCCCAGTGGAGCCCCGTTTATCCTACAATGAGCAGTTCTTC. Translation: CASSFPVEPRLSYNEQFF. Complete variable domain (other parts from reference TRBV7-9 and TRBJ2-1): DTGVSQNPRHKITKRGQNVTFRCDPISEHNRLYWYRQTLGQGPEFLTYFQNEAQLEKSRLLSDRFSAERPKGSFSTLEIQRTEQGDSAMYLCASSFPVEPRLSYNEQFFGPGTRLTVL.

Only a few counts were recorded for this clone. The V gene is TRBV15, the J gene TRBJ2-1, with D perhaps TRBD2 (6 bases). V lost 1 base, J lost 3 bases, and 16 bases lay in between. The germline gives CDR1 LNHNV, CDR2 YYDKDF (reference sequence). This CDR3 region has 17 residues. The CDR3 here is CATSRGPTSPYYNEQFF. The CDR3 DNA reads TGTGCCACCAGCAGAGGGCCCACTAGCCCGTACTACAATGAGCAGTTCTTC.

V gene TRBV30 combines with J gene TRBJ2-1; 7 nucleotides line up with TRBD2. J was trimmed by 3 bases and V by 3 bases; bases with no gene match: 14. Germline lookup yields CDR1 GTSNPN and CDR2 SVGIG (reference sequence). This CDR3 has 17 residues. The CDR3 reads CAWRGGRGGYYYNEQFF. CDR3 nucleotide sequence: TGTGCCTGGAGGGGCGGGAGAGGAGGATATTACTACAATGAGCAGTTCTTC.

The chain recombines TRBV25-1 with TRBJ2-1, with 13 bases matching TRBD2. V lost 6 bases, J lost 8 bases, and 7 bases stayed unmatched. Germline CDR1 reads MGHDK; CDR2 reads SYGVNS. There are 15 residues in the CDR3. CDR3 loop: CASSALAGGTDEQFF. CDR3 nucleotides: TGTGCCAGCAGCGCACTAGCGGGAGGGACGGATGAGCAGTTCTTC.

The chain has TRBV5-1 and TRBJ2-7, with D perhaps TRBD2 (5 bases). CDR3 length: 14 residues. V was shortened by 1 base and J by 5 bases, with 13 bases between the two germline ends. CDR1 is SGHRS and CDR2 is YFSETQ in the germline V gene. In DNA, the CDR3 is TGCGCCAGCAGCTTGTGGGCTGGAGCGGACGAGCAGTACTTC. Amino acids: CASSLWAGADEQYF.

J is TRBJ2-1 and V is TRBV2; 9 bases map to TRBD2. V shed 8 bases and J 8 bases; nucleotides not matched to a gene: 16. Germline V CDR1 and CDR2: SNHLY, FYNNEI. This CDR3 contains 16 residues. CDR3 sequence: CASQVSAAGGVDEQFF. The CDR3 DNA is TGTGCCAGCCAAGTGTCTGCAGCGGGAGGAGTGGATGAGCAGTTCTTC. Based on the CDR3 plus reference TRBV2 and TRBJ2-1, the full variable domain is EPEVTQTPSHQVTQMGQEVILRCVPISNHLYFYWYRQILGQKVEFLVSFYNNEISEKSEIFDDQFSVERPDGSNFTLKIRSTKLEDSAMYFCASQVSAAGGVDEQFFGPGTRLTVL.